This T cell receptor beta chain was observed in a study of STAT5B mutations in CD4+ large granular lymphocyte leukemia. Study observations and caveats: Higher CD4+ than CD8+ T-LGLL clonality might reflect small sample size. Patient CD4-sorted repertoires looked more clonal than healthy CD4+ repertoires, even without putative leukemic clones.

This clone was observed a handful of times. Its specificity is not known. CDR1 is LNHDA, CDR2 SQIVND, per germline (reference sequence). The CDR3 is 15 amino acids. V trimming: 5 bases; J trimming: 2 bases; junction bases outside the gene matches: 6. TCRdb's table, derived via immunoSEQ multiplex PCR, lists solely in-frame clones and lacks some. Among roughly 30,000 clones listed, approximately 80% were seen once. J is TRBJ1-2 and V is TRBV19; 9 nucleotides align to TRBD1. What was sequenced was CD4+ T cells from blood buffy coats. This receptor was identified in a human donor in good health. The CDR3 here is CASSPQDRGNYGYTF. The DNA for the CDR3 is TGTGCCAGTAGTCCACAGGACAGGGGCAACTATGGCTACACCTTC.